Below, 7 T cell receptor beta chains from the same sample are listed, as sequenced in a study of blood T cell repertoires in COVID-19. The table came from immunoSEQ multiplex PCR; TCRdb's copy has only in-frame clones and leaves some out. The sample holds 200,000 to 250,000 clones; roughly 84% are singletons and the top ten take roughly 6.2%. Sequencing was done on a sample of PBMCs or T cells enriched from blood (not recorded which). These receptors were collected from a woman in her thirties or forties who had recovered from COVID-19.

The gene calls are TRBV19 and TRBJ1-2; D remains unclear. CDR1 and CDR2 from the germline V gene are LNHDA and SQIVND (reference sequence). The CDR3 consists of 14 residues. V was cut by 2 bases and J by 5 bases, with 12 bases left in between. The CDR3, as DNA: TGTGCCAGTAGTATATTACAGCCAAGTTATGGCTACACCTTC. This gives the protein CASSILQPSYGYTF.

This clone came up once. The chain carries TRBV11-2 and TRBJ1-4, with 7 bases that match TRBD1. Per germline, CDR1 SGHAT and CDR2 FQNNGV. This CDR3 region has 18 residues. Unmatched junction bases numbered 14, after V lost 2 bases and J lost 5 bases. CDR3 sequence (DNA): TGTGCCAGCAGCTTAACCGGGACAGCGTCTAGCTTGAATGAAAAACTGTTTTTT. This codes for CASSLTGTASSLNEKLFF.

This clone was seen just once. This chain uses TRBV28 with TRBJ2-7, with 9 bases aligning to TRBD2. After removal of 6 bases from V and 4 bases from J, the junction contained 7 bases not matched to a gene. CDR3 size: 14 residues. Germline values: CDR1 MDHEN, CDR2 SYDVKM. CDR3 sequence: CASRNVGLAYEQYF. CDR3 DNA: TGTGCCAGCAGGAACGTCGGACTAGCGTACGAGCAGTACTTC.

The gene calls are TRBV28 and TRBJ1-2; TRBD1 agrees at 9 bases. With 6 bases clipped from V and 8 bases from J, the junction kept 10 bases outside the gene matches. The germline CDR1 and CDR2 sequences are MDHEN and SYDVKM. This CDR3 is built from 14 residues. The CDR3 here is CASSPRQGGEGYTF. The DNA for the CDR3 is TGTGCCAGCAGCCCTCGACAGGGGGGGGAGGGCTACACCTTC.

V is TRBV6-5 and J is TRBJ2-1; D gene uncertain. CDR1 MNHEY and CDR2 SVGAGI come from the germline V gene. The V gene lost 7 bases and the J gene lost 4 bases, with 5 bases spanning the gap. The CDR3 covers 11 residues. CDR3 sequence: CASNLYNEQFF. The CDR3 coding sequence is TGTGCCAGCAACTTATACAATGAGCAGTTCTTC.

The chain combines TRBV11-1 with TRBJ1-2; TRBD1 agrees at 8 bases. CDR1 is SGHAT and CDR2 is FQDESV in the germline V gene (reference sequence). The V and J ends lost 3 bases and 4 bases, in that order; junction bases with no gene match: 1. This CDR3 contains 13 residues. The CDR3 DNA follows: TGTGCCAGCAGCTTGGACAGGGTCTATGGCTACACCTTC. It specifies CASSLDRVYGYTF.

V usage is TRBV12-3 or TRBV12-4 and J usage is TRBJ2-2; D is unresolved. The CDR3 loop spans 13 amino acids. Between the trimmed V and J ends, which lost 5 bases and 3 bases, there was a span of 7 bases. CDR3 in DNA: TGTGCCAGCAGTCCCCTCGACACCGGGGAGCTGTTTTTT. As protein: CASSPLDTGELFF.